One sample yielded the 18 T cell receptor beta chains listed below, sequenced in a study of T cell responses to AZD1222 COVID-19 vaccine. Sequencing used immunoSEQ multiplex PCR; TCRdb keeps in-frame clones, though not all of them. This table has some 150,000 clones, 80% to 90% appearing once. Here the sequenced sample was peripheral blood, taken after recovery from COVID-19. These receptors all stem from an adult who had recovered from COVID-19.

The gene calls are TRBV9 and TRBJ2-7, with 13 bases fitting TRBD2. Trimming took 4 bases from V and 7 from J; bases not matched to a gene: 8. The CDR3 length is 15 residues. CDR1 and CDR2 from the germline V gene are SGDLS and YYNGEE. In nucleotides, the CDR3 is TGTGCCAGCAGCAACGGACTAGCGGGAGTCGGGGAGCAGTACTTC. It specifies CASSNGLAGVGEQYF.

The chain carries TRBV2 and TRBJ2-7, with a tentative D call TRBD1 (5 bases). Trimming stripped 6 bases from V and 3 bases from J, with 9 bases between. The germline V gene encodes CDR1 SNHLY and CDR2 FYNNEI. The CDR3 spans 12 residues. Here the CDR3 reads CASRDDSYEQYF. In DNA form, the CDR3 reads TGTGCCAGCAGGGATGACAGCTACGAGCAGTACTTC.

This clone was observed a few times. J is TRBJ1-2 and V is TRBV5-4; perhaps TRBD1 as D (5 bases). The CDR3 is made up of 17 amino acids. V was clipped by 4 bases and J by 0 bases, with 19 bases between them. Germline values: CDR1 SGHNT, CDR2 YYREEE (reference sequence). CDR3 loop: CASSGQIREKANYGYTF. In DNA, the CDR3 is TGTGCCAGCAGCGGACAAATCAGGGAGAAGGCTAACTATGGCTACACCTTC.

The rearrangement uses TRBV15 and TRBJ1-2, with D perhaps matching TRBD1 (6 bases). V lost 0 bases and J 8 bases, leaving 16 bases between the germline ends. CDR1 is LNHNV, CDR2 YYDKDF, per germline (reference sequence). The CDR3 consists of 15 residues. CDR3 sequence reads: CATSRDIRGVKGYTF. The CDR3 DNA is TGTGCCACCAGCAGAGATATAAGGGGGGTTAAGGGCTACACCTTC.

The chain links TRBV3-1 (or the pseudogene TRBV3-2) to TRBJ1-1; D gene ambiguous. V was trimmed by 4 bases and J by 0 bases, leaving 12 bases between them. Germline CDR1 LGHDT, CDR2 YNNKEL (reference sequence). The CDR3 totals 15 residues. DNA for the CDR3: TGTGCCAGCAGCCTCCTAGGCTTGATGAACACTGAAGCTTTCTTT. Amino acids: CASSLLGLMNTEAFF.

V usage is TRBV7-2 and J usage is TRBJ2-7, with TRBD2 identical over 15 bases. This CDR3 is 16 amino acids long. Looked up from germline, CDR1 is SGHTA and CDR2 is FQGNSA. Trimming took 1 base from V and 2 from J; bases not matched to a gene: 0. The CDR3 DNA is TGTGCCAGCAGCTTAGGGACTAGCGGGGGGGCCTACGAGCAGTACTTC. Protein product: CASSLGTSGGAYEQYF.

The genes are TRBV6-5 and TRBJ2-2; D may be TRBD1 (5 bases). This CDR3 is 13 amino acids long. The V gene's germline CDR1 is MNHEY and CDR2 SVGAGI. V was pared by 6 bases and J by 0 bases, with 5 bases between. The CDR3 spells CASRTANTGELFF. CDR3 bases: TGTGCCAGCAGGACAGCGAACACCGGGGAGCTGTTTTTT.

V gene TRBV18 combines with J gene TRBJ2-7; 10 nucleotides line up with TRBD1. The CDR3 has 16 amino acids. After removal of 4 bases from V and 4 bases from J, the junction contained 10 bases not matched to a gene. Germline lookup yields CDR1 KGHSH and CDR2 LQKENI. DNA for the CDR3: TGTGCCAGCTCACTCATCGACCGGGACAGGGGATACGAGCAGTACTTC. This gives the protein CASSLIDRDRGYEQYF. Using reference TRBV18 and TRBJ2-7 for the parts outside the CDR3, the full variable domain is NAGVMQNPRHLVRRRGQEARLRCSPMKGHSHVYWYRQLPEEGLKFMVYLQKENIIDESGMPKERFSAEFPKEGPSILRIQQVVRGDSAAYFCASSLIDRDRGYEQYFGPGTRLTVT.

The chain has TRBV7-9 and TRBJ2-3, with 7 bases matching TRBD2. The germline CDR1 and CDR2 sequences are SEHNR and FQNEAQ (reference sequence). The length of the CDR3 is 18 residues. V was clipped by 4 bases and J by 0 bases; unmatched bases: 13. CDR3 DNA sequence: TGTGCCAGCAGCTCCCGGATTGGGGGTAGCGGGAGCACAGATACGCAGTATTTT. Amino acids: CASSSRIGGSGSTDTQYF.

This chain links TRBV10-3 with TRBJ2-7; 10 bases fit TRBD1. The CDR3 runs 13 residues. CDR1 ENHRY and CDR2 SYGVKD come from the germline V gene. Germline trimming cut 8 bases from V and 5 bases from J; bases unmatched to any gene: 6. CDR3 sequence reads: CAIGRQGADEQYF. In DNA, the CDR3 is TGTGCCATCGGGCGACAGGGGGCGGACGAGCAGTACTTC.

V is TRBV11-1 and J is TRBJ1-3; D not resolved. The CDR3 runs to 16 residues. Germline-derived CDR1 and CDR2 are SGHAT and FQDESV (reference sequence). Trimming shortened V by 2 bases and J by 3 bases, and 14 bases separated the two germline ends. CDR3 sequence reads: CASSLRGRAFGNTIYF. DNA for the CDR3: TGTGCCAGCAGCTTACGGGGAAGAGCCTTTGGAAACACCATATATTTT.

The genes are TRBV4-2 and TRBJ2-7, with TRBD2 identical over 7 bases. The CDR3 sequence is 15 residues long. Looked up from germline, CDR1 is LGHNA and CDR2 is YNFKEQ. The ends lost 6 bases at V and 2 bases at J; junction bases unmatched: 10. The CDR3 sequence: CASRSEGGVPYEQYF. CDR3 nucleotides: TGTGCCAGCAGGTCGGAGGGAGGGGTTCCCTACGAGCAGTACTTC.

This chain connects TRBV6-1 to TRBJ1-6; a weak D match, TRBD1 (6 bases). Germline V gene data show CDR1 as MNHNS and CDR2 as SASEGT. This CDR3 has 15 amino acids. V lost 2 bases and J lost 6, with 11 bases in between. The CDR3 spells CASSETGAGNSPLHF. Written as DNA, the CDR3 is TGTGCCAGCAGTGAAACGGGGGCGGGTAATTCACCCCTCCACTTT.

This clone has just one count. The gene calls are TRBV2 and TRBJ1-3, with D possibly TRBD1 on 5 matching bases. CDR1 SNHLY and CDR2 FYNNEI come from the germline V gene. V lost 7 bases, J lost 3 bases, and 16 bases lay in between. The CDR3 has 15 residues. This chain's CDR3 is CASTQAGGFGNTIYF. CDR3 sequence (DNA): TGTGCCAGCACCCAAGCCGGGGGTTTTGGAAACACCATATATTTT.

The gene calls are TRBV5-6 and TRBJ1-1; the D gene is possibly TRBD1 (6 bases). CDR1 is SGHDT and CDR2 is YYEEEE in the germline V gene. The CDR3 totals 17 residues. Trimming left V 0 bases short and J 1 base short, with 16 bases between. The CDR3 reads CASSLDRLGGANTEAFF. CDR3 DNA: TGTGCCAGCAGCTTGGATAGATTGGGGGGCGCGAACACTGAAGCTTTCTTT.

V usage is TRBV19 and J usage is TRBJ1-4; 7 bases agree with TRBD1. Unmatched junction bases numbered 7, after V lost 6 bases and J lost 6 bases. Germline loops: CDR1 LNHDA, CDR2 SQIVND (reference sequence). The CDR3 is made up of 14 amino acids. The DNA for the CDR3 is TGTGCCAGTAGACCACAGGGGTTCGATGAAAAACTGTTTTTT. It codes for CASRPQGFDEKLFF.

J is TRBJ2-4 and V is TRBV29-1, with D possibly called TRBD1 or TRBD2 (6 bases each). The CDR3 spans 16 residues. The germline V and J ends were trimmed by 0 bases and 11 bases, with 23 bases remaining between them. In germline, CDR1 is SQVTM, CDR2 ANQGSEA. CDR3 DNA sequence: TGCAGCGTTGAAGATCTTTGGGGGGCCGGTAGTACGGTTCAGTACTTC. It is translated as CSVEDLWGAGSTVQYF.

The chain carries TRBV28 and TRBJ2-1; 8 bases match TRBD2. This CDR3 is 16 amino acids long. From germline, CDR1 is MDHEN and CDR2 SYDVKM. The V and J ends lost 6 bases and 0 bases, in that order; junction bases with no gene match: 7. CDR3 loop: CASRGLASSSYNEQFF. The CDR3 DNA reads TGTGCCAGCAGAGGACTAGCCTCAAGCTCCTACAATGAGCAGTTCTTC.